Each of the 9 T cell receptor beta chains below was sequenced from the same sample in a study of T cell clonality in common variable immunodeficiency. Here immunoSEQ multiplex PCR was the method, and the copy in TCRdb shows in-frame clones only, minus some. This record lists approximately 60,000 clones, none seen once only, and the top ten clones contain around 0.8%. Sequences were obtained from peripheral blood mononuclear cells. The receptors were gathered from a person aged 18 to 75 in good health.

This clone has ten or more counts. The missing CDR3 end, 3 residues past where the read stops, is filled in from the germline J gene. J is TRBJ1-5 and V is TRBV19; TRBD1 might be the D (5 bases). The ends were cut back, 10 bases at V and 7 bases at J, with 11 bases in the middle. This CDR3 spans 11 amino acids. Germline CDR1 LNHDA, CDR2 SQIVND (reference sequence). Partial CDR3 DNA: TGTGCCATAGGGGAGGGCCAGCCC. Protein sequence: CAIGEGQP. In full, the CDR3 is CAIGEGQPQHF.

In this sample, this clone turned up many times. The read falls 3 residues short of the CDR3 end, and the missing part is taken from the germline J gene. The J gene is TRBJ2-6, the V gene TRBV5-4; 7 nucleotides line up with TRBD1. The V segment lost 5 bases and the J segment 3 bases; nucleotides outside the gene matches: 5. Germline CDR1 SGHNT, CDR2 YYREEE (reference sequence). This CDR3 is built from 15 residues. Incomplete CDR3 DNA: TGTGCCAGCAGACCCGACAGGGTTGGGGCCAACGTC. This gives the protein CASRPDRVGANV. The CDR3 in full is CASRPDRVGANVLTF.

This clone was detected many times. The read terminates 3 residues before the CDR3 end, so the remaining end is supplied by the germline J gene. The V gene is TRBV2, the J gene TRBJ2-3; D is undetermined. The CDR3 has 14 amino acids. Germline loops: CDR1 SNHLY, CDR2 FYNNEI. Deletions cut 2 bases from V and 3 bases from J, with 9 bases between. This CDR3 reads CASSEPLRTDTQYF. CDR3 bases read: TGTGCCAGCAGTGAACCTCTGAGGACAGATACG.

At least ten counts were recorded for this clone. The observed sequence ends 3 residues before the CDR3 terminus, with the missing tail filled in from the germline J gene. This chain links TRBV5-1 with TRBJ1-2; 7 bases agree with TRBD1. The germline gives CDR1 SGHRS, CDR2 YFSETQ. This CDR3 spans 13 amino acids. The CDR3 spells CASSQQGSEGYTF. CDR3 bases read: TGCGCCAGCAGCCAACAGGGGAGCGAGGGC.

This clone was detected many times. The sequenced fragment ends 3 residues before the CDR3 boundary, so the rest is inferred from the germline J gene. The chain joins TRBV6-1 to TRBJ2-7; 11 nucleotides line up with TRBD2. After removal of 6 bases from V and 5 bases from J, the junction contained 9 bases not matched to a gene. Germline assignment: CDR1 MNHNS and CDR2 SASEGT. This CDR3 has 15 residues. The sequenced part of the CDR3 DNA is TGTGCCAGCAGAGAACTAGCGGGAGTATCGGACGAG. As protein: CASRELAGVSDE. The whole CDR3 protein is CASRELAGVSDEQYF.

In its sample, this clone was seen many times. The CDR3 is cut off 3 residues early in the read; its end comes from the germline J gene. The gene calls are TRBV6-1 and TRBJ1-2, with TRBD1 identical over 9 bases. The CDR3 sequence is 14 residues long. The V gene's germline CDR1 is MNHNS and CDR2 SASEGT. Partial CDR3 DNA: TGTGCCAGCAGTGAAGCGGGGACAGGGTCCGGC. Translated, it gives CASSEAGTGSG. The full CDR3 protein is CASSEAGTGSGYTF.

In this sample, this clone turned up a few times. At one end the junction does not follow the germline gene, possibly because of a read error. Read data end 3 residues before the CDR3 end; the end is taken from the germline J gene. This rearrangement joins TRBV18 to TRBJ2-4; D might be TRBD2 (7 bases). The CDR3 covers 18 residues. CDR1 and CDR2 (germline): KGHSH, LQKENI. The CDR3 DNA, read in part, is TGTGCCAGTTCACCTGCGGCGGGGGCGGGAAGCAAGAACTATGGT. Translated, it gives CASSPAAGAGSKNYG. The entire CDR3 sequence reads CASSPAAGAGSKNYGQYF.

This clone was seen many times. The covered CDR3 bases are TGTGCCAGCAGCTCTAGGACTAGCCAAGAGACC. Its translation is CASSSRTSQET. The CDR3 reads in full as CASSSRTSQETQYF. The genes are TRBV13 and TRBJ2-5; 7 nucleotides agree with TRBD2. The read falls 3 residues short of the CDR3 end, and the missing part is taken from the germline J gene. The CDR3 is 14 residues long. Germline V gene data show CDR1 as PRHDT and CDR2 as FYEKMQ (reference sequence). V trimming: 4 bases; J trimming: 1 base; junction bases outside the gene matches: 3.

The table lists this clone with many counts. The read halts 3 residues ahead of the CDR3 end, with the missing end drawn from the germline J gene. V gene TRBV12-5 combines with J gene TRBJ1-2, with 9 bases aligning to TRBD1. The germline V gene has CDR1 LGHNT and CDR2 FRNRAP. CDR3 length: 19 amino acids. CDR3 region: CASGLSDRGYSIPLGGYTF. CDR3 bases read: TGTGCTAGTGGTTTATCAGACAGGGGGTATAGCATCCCCCTGGGAGGC.